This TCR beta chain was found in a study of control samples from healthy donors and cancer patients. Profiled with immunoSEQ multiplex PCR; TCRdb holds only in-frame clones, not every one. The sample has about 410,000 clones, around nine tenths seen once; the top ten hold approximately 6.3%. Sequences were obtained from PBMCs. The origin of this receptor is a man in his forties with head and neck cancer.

The CDR3 is CASSFRTGVLTRNTIYF. The CDR3 coding sequence is TGTGCCAGCAGTTTCAGGACAGGTGTCCTTACACGAAACACCATATATTTT. This sequence joins TRBV28 and TRBJ1-3; 7 nucleotides align to TRBD1. The CDR3 length is 17 residues. Germline V gene lookup returns CDR1 MDHEN and CDR2 SYDVKM. V lost 3 bases, J lost 5 bases, and 13 bases stayed unmatched.